This passage covers 22 T cell receptor beta chains from one sample sequenced in a study of blood T cell repertoires in COVID-19. Assay: immunoSEQ multiplex PCR; the TCRdb copy retains only in-frame clones and omits some. Here the sample spans about 68,000 clones, roughly 89% being singletons. The sequenced sample was peripheral blood. The receptors here all came from a man aged 50-59 years with active COVID-19.

The J gene is TRBJ2-1, the V gene TRBV19; 8 bases align to TRBD2. CDR1 and CDR2 from the germline V gene are LNHDA and SQIVND (reference sequence). The CDR3 is 15 residues long. V lost 8 bases, J lost 0 bases, and 6 bases stayed unmatched. CDR3 residues: CASHSGASSYNEQFF. Written as DNA, the CDR3 is TGTGCCAGTCATAGCGGGGCTAGCTCCTACAATGAGCAGTTCTTC.

V usage is TRBV6-5 and J usage is TRBJ2-7, with 13 bases that match TRBD2. Unmatched junction bases numbered 5, after V lost 6 bases and J lost 3 bases. Germline CDR1 MNHEY, CDR2 SVGAGI. CDR3 length: 15 residues. CDR3 in DNA: TGTGCCAGCAGGATACTAGCGGGGGGGTTCTACGAGCAGTACTTC. It codes for CASRILAGGFYEQYF.

The V gene is TRBV6-2 or TRBV6-3, the J gene TRBJ2-7; 8 nucleotides match TRBD1. Germline values: CDR1 MNHEY, CDR2 SVGEGT. Losses at the gene ends were 4 bases for V and 2 bases for J; bases not matched to a gene: 10. CDR3 length: 16 residues. The CDR3 nucleotides are TGTGCCAGCAGTTCTCCGGACAGGGAGAGGACCTACGAGCAGTACTTC. Protein sequence: CASSSPDRERTYEQYF.

V gene TRBV15 combines with J gene TRBJ2-2; 7 nucleotides agree with TRBD2. The CDR3 runs to 16 residues. V lost 1 base and J lost 7; bases outside the gene matches: 9. CDR1 is LNHNV and CDR2 is YYDKDF in the germline V gene (reference sequence). The CDR3, as DNA: TGTGCCACCAGCAGAGGGCGGACGGGGGGAAGCGGGGAGCTGTTTTTT. Its protein product is CATSRGRTGGSGELFF.

The genes are TRBV10-3 and TRBJ2-2, with 7 bases that match TRBD1. Trimming removed 6 bases from V and 2 bases from J; junction bases left unmatched: 9. This CDR3 has 16 amino acids. Germline-derived CDR1 and CDR2 are ENHRY and SYGVKD. CDR3 in amino acids: CAIRSSTGSNTGELFF. The CDR3 DNA reads as TGTGCCATCAGATCGTCGACAGGGAGTAACACCGGGGAGCTGTTTTTT.

This rearrangement joins TRBV5-1 to TRBJ2-7; 7 bases are a match to TRBD2. After removal of 3 bases from V and 4 bases from J, the junction contained 1 base not matched to a gene. Germline-derived CDR1 and CDR2 are SGHRS and YFSETQ. The CDR3 is 12 amino acids. In DNA, the CDR3 is TGCGCCAGCAGCTGGCGGGGGTACGAGCAGTACTTC. Protein sequence: CASSWRGYEQYF. Complete variable domain (other parts from reference TRBV5-1 and TRBJ2-7): KAGVTQTPRYLIKTRGQQVTLSCSPISGHRSVSWYQQTPGQGLQFLFEYFSETQRNKGNFPGRFSGRQFSNSRSEMNVSTLELGDSALYLCASSWRGYEQYFGPGTRLTVT.

The chain employs TRBV6-5 and TRBJ1-2, with no clear D. In germline, CDR1 is MNHEY, CDR2 SVGAGI. This CDR3 has 16 amino acids. V was trimmed by 0 bases and J by 4 bases, leaving 15 bases between them. CDR3 in amino acids: CASSYSPRGSFYGYTF. The CDR3 region has the DNA TGTGCCAGCAGTTACTCGCCCCGGGGTTCATTCTATGGCTACACCTTC.

The chain couples TRBV7-9 to TRBJ1-2; D is unresolved. V was shortened by 5 bases and J by 4 bases, with 8 bases between the two germline ends. The CDR3 consists of 12 residues. Germline lookup yields CDR1 SEHNR and CDR2 FQNEAQ (reference sequence). Here the CDR3 DNA reads TGTGCCAGCAGCGAAAACAGCTATGGCTACACCTTC. It is translated as CASSENSYGYTF.

The chain joins TRBV7-2 to TRBJ1-2; D gene ambiguous. Germline values: CDR1 SGHTA, CDR2 FQGNSA. With 3 bases removed from V and 8 bases from J, the gap between germline ends came to 10 bases. This CDR3 has 12 amino acids. The CDR3 spells CASSLVFRGYTF. The CDR3 DNA follows: TGTGCCAGCAGCTTGGTGTTTCGGGGCTACACCTTC.

This sequence joins TRBV6-2 or TRBV6-3 and TRBJ2-1; no clear D. V was cut by 6 bases and J by 9 bases, with 21 bases left in between. Germline CDR1 and CDR2: MNHEY and SVGEGT. The CDR3 runs 15 residues. CDR3 DNA sequence: TGTGCCAGCAGCCCCTCCGAGTTGGTTTTGGTTGAGCAGTTCTTC. Amino acids: CASSPSELVLVEQFF.

The chain joins TRBV29-1 to TRBJ2-7; TRBD1 agrees at 10 bases. CDR1 and CDR2 from the germline V gene are SQVTM and ANQGSEA. This CDR3 comprises 14 residues. V shed 6 bases, J shed 3 bases, and the junction held 8 bases outside the gene matches. The CDR3 DNA follows: TGCAGCGTGGCCGGGACAGGGGTGGACTACGAGCAGTACTTC. Its protein is CSVAGTGVDYEQYF.

The chain has TRBV5-1 and TRBJ1-3, with 7 bases identical to TRBD1. Germline assignment: CDR1 SGHRS and CDR2 YFSETQ. Trimming took 4 bases from V and 2 from J; bases not matched to a gene: 9. The CDR3 loop spans 16 amino acids. CDR3 amino acids: CASSKPTTGTGNTIYF. The DNA of the CDR3 is TGCGCCAGCAGCAAACCGACGACAGGGACTGGAAACACCATATATTTT.

This clone appeared once. V usage is TRBV2 and J usage is TRBJ2-3, with TRBD2 identical over 10 bases. The ends lost 4 bases at V and 3 bases at J; junction bases unmatched: 10. The CDR3 extends over 17 amino acids. CDR1 and CDR2 (germline): SNHLY, FYNNEI. For the CDR3, the DNA is TGTGCCAGCAGTGTCCCGAATAGCGGGGGGTTAACAGATACGCAGTATTTT. Translated: CASSVPNSGGLTDTQYF.

Written as DNA, the CDR3 is TGCGCCAGCAGCCAAGTTGACAGGGGAGGGTACGAGCAGTACTTC. Its translation is CASSQVDRGGYEQYF. The chain links TRBV4-3 to TRBJ2-7; D may be TRBD1 (8 bases). This CDR3 spans 15 amino acids. Trimming removed 1 base from V and 4 bases from J, with 14 bases in between. CDR1 LGHNA and CDR2 YSLEER come from the germline V gene.

The chain carries TRBV12-3 or TRBV12-4 and TRBJ1-4; D is ambiguous. The V and J ends lost 3 bases and 5 bases respectively, with 7 bases between them. The CDR3 totals 13 residues. CDR3 protein: CASSFQKNEKLFF. In DNA form, the CDR3 reads TGTGCCAGCAGTTTTCAGAAGAATGAAAAACTGTTTTTT.

V gene TRBV7-6 combines with J gene TRBJ2-4, with 9 bases fitting TRBD1. The V gene's germline CDR1 is SGHVS and CDR2 FNYEAQ. The junction had 6 bases not matched to a gene; V was cut back by 5 bases and J by 7 bases. The CDR3 is 14 amino acids. CDR3 DNA: TGTGCCAGCAGCGACCATGGACAGGGGAACATTCAGTACTTC. Translated: CASSDHGQGNIQYF.

The V gene is TRBV3-1 (or the pseudogene TRBV3-2), the J gene TRBJ1-2, with 9 bases aligning to TRBD1. In germline, CDR1 is LGHDT, CDR2 YNNKEL (reference sequence). Trimming removed 1 base from V and 7 bases from J; junction bases left unmatched: 10. This CDR3 is built from 16 residues. CDR3 sequence (DNA): TGTGCCAGCAGCCAAGTATTGACAGGGGGGTTGAGTGGCTACACCTTC. Translation: CASSQVLTGGLSGYTF.

The CDR3 DNA reads TGTGCCAGCAGTGAGCAGGGGGCCAATCAGCCCCAGCATTTT. This sequence encodes CASSEQGANQPQHF. The gene calls are TRBV2 and TRBJ1-5, with 8 nucleotides matching TRBD1. Germline-derived CDR1 and CDR2 are SNHLY and FYNNEI. Unmatched junction bases numbered 1, after V lost 3 bases and J lost 3 bases. This CDR3 contains 14 residues.

The V and J genes are TRBV12-5 and TRBJ2-7; D possibly corresponds to TRBD2 (6 bases). Germline V gives CDR1 LGHNT, CDR2 FRNRAP. This CDR3 has 14 residues. The ends were cut back, 6 bases at V and 5 bases at J, with 17 bases in the middle. The CDR3 loop reads CASGRTTGVDEQYF. The CDR3 bases are TGTGCTAGTGGGCGGACTACCGGGGTGGACGAGCAGTACTTC.

The gene calls are TRBV10-3 and TRBJ2-5; TRBD1 matches 8 bases. This CDR3 comprises 16 residues. Looked up from germline, CDR1 is ENHRY and CDR2 is SYGVKD. Losses at the gene ends were 3 bases for V and 1 base for J; bases not matched to a gene: 7. CDR3 nucleotides: TGTGCCATCAGTGACAGGGGGCGGCCTCGCCAAGAGACCCAGTACTTC. Protein product: CAISDRGRPRQETQYF.

This clone was observed a handful of times. This chain links TRBV6-5 with TRBJ1-2; no clear D gene. V lost 0 bases and J lost 4, with 15 bases in between. The CDR3 runs 16 residues. Germline CDR1 and CDR2: MNHEY and SVGAGI. DNA for the CDR3: TGTGCCAGCAGTTACTCGATTCTCACAGCAGGCTATGGCTACACCTTC. This gives the protein CASSYSILTAGYGYTF.

V usage is TRBV7-2 and J usage is TRBJ2-1, with D perhaps matching TRBD1 (5 bases). Germline V lookup: CDR1 SGHTA, CDR2 FQGNSA. This CDR3 comprises 18 residues. V was pared by 1 base and J by 0 bases, with 16 bases between. The CDR3 is CASSLERQGRGSYNEQFF. CDR3 sequence (DNA): TGTGCCAGCAGCTTAGAGAGGCAGGGAAGAGGCTCCTACAATGAGCAGTTCTTC.